These 8 T cell receptor beta chains originate from one sample sequenced in a study of blood T cell repertoires in COVID-19. The table came from immunoSEQ multiplex PCR; TCRdb's copy has only in-frame clones and leaves some out. The sample carries about 380,000 clones, around 90% recorded once. The sequenced sample was PBMCs or T cells enriched from blood (not recorded which). These TCRs come from a woman between 18 and 29 years old who had recovered from COVID-19.

The chain uses TRBV19 and TRBJ2-7, with D tentatively TRBD2 (5 bases). This CDR3 is built from 13 residues. Trimming removed 5 bases at V and 1 base at J, with 9 bases between. The germline V gene has CDR1 LNHDA and CDR2 SQIVND (reference sequence). The CDR3 loop reads CASSVGVSYEQYF. CDR3 in DNA: TGTGCCAGTAGTGTCGGGGTTTCCTACGAGCAGTACTTC.

This clone was counted between two and nine times. CDR3 region: CASSGLDRRYEQYF. The DNA for the CDR3 is TGTGCCAGTAGTGGCCTCGACAGGAGGTACGAGCAGTACTTC. The chain uses TRBV19 and TRBJ2-7; D might be TRBD1 (6 bases). Germline V CDR1 and CDR2: LNHDA, SQIVND (reference sequence). Between the trimmed V and J ends, which lost 5 bases and 4 bases, there was a span of 15 bases. The CDR3 extends over 14 amino acids.

This chain uses TRBV11-2 with TRBJ2-3; possibly TRBD2 for D (6 bases). The CDR3 has 17 residues. The V gene's germline CDR1 is SGHAT and CDR2 FQNNGV. Trimming shortened V by 5 bases and J by 2 bases, and 20 bases separated the two germline ends. The CDR3 DNA sequence: TGTGCCAGCAGCCCTGGGATCCGGGCGGGGTCCACAGATACGCAGTATTTT. Translated: CASSPGIRAGSTDTQYF.

The V call is TRBV4-3, the J call TRBJ1-6; D perhaps matches TRBD1 (6 bases). The CDR3 totals 17 residues. Deletions cut 0 bases from V and 6 bases from J, with 15 bases between. Germline CDR1 reads LGHNA; CDR2 reads YSLEER. The CDR3 region has the DNA TGCGCCAGCAGCCAAGATGAGCCAGGGGACCCTAATTCACCCCTCCACTTT. This gives the protein CASSQDEPGDPNSPLHF.

V is TRBV9 and J is TRBJ1-1; D remains ambiguous. V dropped 4 bases and J dropped 4 bases, with 14 bases sitting between them. The CDR3 runs to 14 residues. Germline CDR1 and CDR2: SGDLS and YYNGEE. The CDR3 loop is CASSRDGGATEAFF. CDR3 sequence (DNA): TGTGCCAGCAGCCGAGATGGAGGTGCCACTGAAGCTTTCTTT.

The rearrangement joins TRBV3-1 (or the pseudogene TRBV3-2) to TRBJ1-2; D uncertain. The CDR3 length is 12 residues. Trimming took 5 bases from V and 5 from J, leaving 9 bases between them. Looked up from germline, CDR1 is LGHDT and CDR2 is YNNKEL (reference sequence). Here the CDR3 reads CASSSSVYGYTF. CDR3 bases: TGTGCCAGCAGCTCCTCGGTTTATGGCTACACCTTC.

The genes are TRBV6-6 and TRBJ2-1, with D possibly being TRBD2 (7 bases). V was cut by 7 bases and J by 7 bases, with 20 bases left in between. The CDR3 extends over 15 amino acids. Germline V gene data show CDR1 as MNHNY and CDR2 as SVGAGI (reference sequence). In DNA form, the CDR3 reads TGTGCCAGCACCCAGTGGGGGGGGGCGTTAAATGAGCAGTTCTTC. Translation gives CASTQWGGALNEQFF.

The V gene is TRBV6-5, the J gene TRBJ1-2, with a possible D match to TRBD1 (5 bases). The CDR3 sequence is 14 residues long. Germline V gives CDR1 MNHEY, CDR2 SVGAGI. The V end lost 8 bases, the J end lost 5 bases, and 18 bases lay between the germline ends. The DNA for the CDR3 is TGTGCCAGCCGGCCAGGGATAGGAGATTATGGCTACACCTTC. Amino acid sequence: CASRPGIGDYGYTF.